The present T cell receptor beta chain was sequenced within a study of beta chain features in type 1 diabetes. Study in general: Sorted cells numbering 95 million to 110 million were examined across all samples.

This CDR3 has 12 residues. In germline, CDR1 is MNHEY, CDR2 SVGAGI. What was sequenced were expressed TCRB transcripts, since all of the isolated RNA had been reverse transcribed. Profiling relied on immunoSEQ multiplex PCR, and the TCRdb table lists in-frame clones only, not all of them. The table includes hundreds of thousands of clones, over 12% detected once. The sequence was obtained from a woman in her 40s in good health. What was sequenced was naive CD4+ T cells from blood. The genes are TRBV6-5 and TRBJ2-7; D ambiguous. CDR3 sequence: CATQRVNYEQYF. The DNA for the CDR3 is TGTGCAACTCAACGAGTAAACTACGAGCAGTACTTC.